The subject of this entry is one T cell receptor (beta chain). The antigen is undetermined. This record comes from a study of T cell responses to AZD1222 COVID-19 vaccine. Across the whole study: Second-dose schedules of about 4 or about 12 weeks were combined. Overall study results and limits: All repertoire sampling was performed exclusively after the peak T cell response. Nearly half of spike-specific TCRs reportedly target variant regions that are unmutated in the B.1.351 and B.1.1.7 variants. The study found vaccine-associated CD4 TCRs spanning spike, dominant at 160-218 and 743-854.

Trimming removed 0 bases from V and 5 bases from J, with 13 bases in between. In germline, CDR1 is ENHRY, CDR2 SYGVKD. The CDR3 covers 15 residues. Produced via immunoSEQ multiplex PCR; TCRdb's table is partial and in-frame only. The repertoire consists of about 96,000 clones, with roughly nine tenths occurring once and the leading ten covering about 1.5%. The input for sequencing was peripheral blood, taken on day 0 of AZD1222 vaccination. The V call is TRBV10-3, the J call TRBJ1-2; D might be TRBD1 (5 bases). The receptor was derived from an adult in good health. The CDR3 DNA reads TGTGCCATCAGTGAGTCCCAGGGCGGCCCATATGGCTACACCTTC. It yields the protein CAISESQGGPYGYTF.